A selection of T cell receptor beta chains follows, all from one sample in a study of blood T cell repertoires in COVID-19. Clones were read by immunoSEQ multiplex PCR, and TCRdb kept only the in-frame ones, dropping some. The top ten hold roughly 0.8% of the sample, which has 250,000 to 350,000 clones, more than 85% seen once. Specimen: peripheral blood. The source of these receptors is a man younger than 40 with acute or convalescent COVID-19. The CDR3 runs from the conserved cysteine through the conserved F or W. Size tells how often a clone was seen (once, few, many) or the class of an expanded clone, and some rows leave it out.

cdr3_aa clone_size v_call cdr3_length j_call
CASSTRTGDGEQYF NA TRBV11-3 14 TRBJ2-7
CASSGANSPLHF once TRBV28 12 TRBJ1-6
CASSLGASWAIGGYTF NA TRBV5-6 16 TRBJ1-2
CASSETEGLAGPQHF NA TRBV28 15 TRBJ1-5
CASSYSNRLRDTQYF NA TRBV6-5 15 TRBJ2-3
CASSTGDFYEQYF NA TRBV19 13 TRBJ2-7
CATSDTGVPGQPQHF NA TRBV24-1 15 TRBJ1-5
CASRSSGFQYF NA TRBV19 11 TRBJ2-4
CASSYPDRGYTFF NA TRBV6-2/TRBV6-3 13 TRBJ1-1
CASSYRGGLITDSNQPQHF NA TRBV18 19 TRBJ1-5
CASSQERRGSYHF NA TRBV4-2 13 TRBJ2-3
CASKIRGMAFF NA TRBV12-3/TRBV12-4 11 TRBJ1-1
CASSPQGMDYGYTF NA TRBV7-9 14 TRBJ1-2
CASSSGGGNTIYF NA TRBV7-9 13 TRBJ1-3
CASSFPQGAAVGNTEAFF NA TRBV5-1 18 TRBJ1-1
CASSPYGTSGRLSYEQYF NA TRBV19 18 TRBJ2-7
CASSRRGQPQHF NA TRBV27 12 TRBJ1-5
CASSRLAARQETQYF NA TRBV4-1 15 TRBJ2-5
CASSSRRSNTEAFF NA TRBV11-2 14 TRBJ1-1
CASSERQVYGYTF NA TRBV3-1/TRBV3-2 13 TRBJ1-2
CASSQGGDRVLSPLHF NA TRBV4-1 16 TRBJ1-6
CASSRGTDGYTF NA TRBV5-6 12 TRBJ1-2
CASSGTAMNTEAFF NA TRBV9 14 TRBJ1-1
CASGTGSTDTQYF NA TRBV2 13 TRBJ2-3
CASRSLRDTKSETQYF NA TRBV27 16 TRBJ2-5
CSFRGGVRGRRETQYF NA TRBV29-1 16 TRBJ2-5
CASSLGGSYNEQFF NA TRBV5-1 14 TRBJ2-1
CASSLQGAYGNTIYF NA TRBV7-3 15 TRBJ1-3
CASSATGTGWEKLFF NA TRBV5-5 15 TRBJ1-4
CASSYRRDSSYEQYF NA TRBV6-5 15 TRBJ2-7
CAWGGQGYQPQHF once TRBV30 13 TRBJ1-5
CASSTRSGGYTGELFF NA TRBV11-2 16 TRBJ2-2
CASSSGDRLLSGNTIYF NA TRBV5-1 17 TRBJ1-3
CASSHPGDSQRFGYTF NA TRBV14 16 TRBJ1-2
CATRTGGPSANEQFF once TRBV28 15 TRBJ2-1
CASSILFADGYTF NA TRBV19 13 TRBJ1-2
CSASDWNRAPGTEAFF NA TRBV20-1 16 TRBJ1-1
CASSSEAGIGYTF NA TRBV28 13 TRBJ1-2
CATSDDTGRDYTF NA TRBV24-1 13 TRBJ1-2
CASTTGTSRTDTQYF NA TRBV5-4 15 TRBJ2-3
CASSDRREQFF NA TRBV19 11 TRBJ2-1
CASSLQTGYGAFF NA TRBV28 13 TRBJ1-1
CAISPTGPPNYGYTF NA TRBV10-3 15 TRBJ1-2
CASSLLRGAYNEQFF NA TRBV7-9 15 TRBJ2-1
CASSLLDYDEQFF few TRBV5-1 13 TRBJ2-1
CASSLRRDHYEQYF NA TRBV27 14 TRBJ2-7
CASRMKQTGEQYF NA TRBV6-5 13 TRBJ2-7
CASSFDRGATEAFF NA TRBV5-4 14 TRBJ1-1
CASSVAVSSGNTIYF NA TRBV9 15 TRBJ1-3
CASSLGGYQPQHF NA TRBV7-9 13 TRBJ1-5
CASSIVVDITGELFF NA TRBV19 15 TRBJ2-2
CAISDSGETGSYEQYF NA TRBV10-3 16 TRBJ2-7
CASSQGTGVSYEQYF NA TRBV5-5 15 TRBJ2-7
CATRQLSYEQYF NA TRBV10-3 12 TRBJ2-7
CASSLSTGGAVFSNQPQHF NA TRBV5-6 19 TRBJ1-5